This TCR beta chain comes out of a study of T cell repertoires in cytomegalovirus infection. Study as a whole: Both CMV infection and a matching HLA type were indicated by public TCR beta signatures. Broader study findings: Identification of carriers of CMV plus the relevant HLA was achieved through cumulative public TCR beta family frequency. Dominant in the ex vivo response were TCR beta clonotypes restricted by HLA-C and specific for CMV.

CDR1 and CDR2 (germline): GTSNPN, SVGIG (reference sequence). Trimming took 3 bases from V and 7 from J, leaving 18 bases between them. This CDR3 is built from 14 residues. From the reads, TCRdb called clonotypes with MiXCR, one entry per CDR3 protein. The table shows approximately 320,000 distinct CDR3 sequences, with more than 8% occurring only once. As regards this clonotype: Antigen unknown.

Sequenced sample: PBMCs. The TCR was taken from a human donor in good health (CMV status not recorded). Some clones in this sample may be carry-over from other donors' samples. V gene TRBV30 combines with J gene TRBJ1-2; D is unclear. The CDR3 reads CAWSDIIAVGGYTF. CDR3 coding DNA: TGTGCCTGGAGCGACATCATCGCGGTGGGTGGCTACACCTTC.